The following is a T cell receptor beta chain sequence with its context. This clonotype was observed many times. Its recognized antigen is unknown. Base qualities are not provided; no much larger clone lies one nucleotide away. This sample stems from a study of CD8 T cells in ankylosing spondylitis (dated by TCRdb to about 2017). In terms of the full investigation: To find TCR variants linked to disease, the study profiled T cell receptor beta repertoires in ankylosing spondylitis patients and healthy donors. In total, the full study cohort was made up of 95 to 110 healthy donors and 25 to 30 ankylosing spondylitis patients. Peripheral blood samples were taken, and synovial fluid was additionally collected from ankylosing spondylitis patients. The study at large found these results: Some TCR beta motif variants had previously been reported in synovial fluid and blood of reactive arthritis patients, which suggested common disease-initiation mechanisms. The disease-linked clones were reported as significantly enriched in matched synovial fluid samples from ankylosing spondylitis patients. A CD8+ phenotype was shown by the disease-linked clones, which were found at relatively low frequencies in peripheral blood. A TCR beta motif of eight highly homologous amino acid variants appeared characteristic of blood from ankylosing spondylitis patients.

According to the germline V gene, CDR1 reads SQVTM and CDR2 reads ANQGSEA. The CDR3 covers 13 residues, taking in both the cysteine and the phenylalanine. Left in the record is the CDR3 DNA by itself, 39 bases read in frame from the first base. V and J are trimmed by 7 bases and 5 bases, and the gene matches miss 4 bases of the junction. Sequencing relied on an Illumina HiSeq 2500. Quantitative 5'-RACE with molecular barcodes was used to prepare TCR beta libraries. As for the authors' bioinformatics: A new computational method based on a probabilistic model of VDJ rearrangement was used to identify disease-linked TCR variants. The public sequencing data were trimmed at Q25 with fastp and processed into clonotypes with MiXCR by TCRdb, which kept only in-frame beta chains. Each CDR3 protein gets just one entry, which takes the most common genes and DNA from the rows behind it. The V and J calls were not made by the authors but by TCRdb's processing. The sample table records around 150,000 distinct CDR3 sequences; approximately 20% of these occur just once. Around 7.6% of the sample comes from the top ten.

The clonotype was recovered from a male donor with ankylosing spondylitis or in good health (not recorded which). Sequenced sample: blood, either unsorted or a sorted T cell fraction (not recorded which). The chain employs TRBV29-1 and TRBJ1-4, with 10 junctional bases fitting TRBD1. CDR3 loop: CSAVTGGNEKLFF. The base sequence is TGCAGCGCCGTGACAGGGGGCAATGAAAAACTGTTTTTT.